This T cell receptor (beta chain) was identified during a study of blood T cell repertoires in COVID-19. Per the original methods: The authors estimated nucleated cell counts from reference gene primer amplification. Clones were sequenced by immunoSEQ multiplex PCR, and TCRdb holds only the in-frame ones, with some missing. That table supplies the V and J calls and clone size; D and trimming were determined from the DNA. The data contain approximately 260,000 clones, roughly 82% of them singletons. Sequencing was performed on peripheral blood. The clonotype was recovered from an elderly woman with active or convalescent COVID-19.

CDR3 nucleotide sequence: TGCGCCAGCAGCCAAGAGGGGACTATAGCGGATACGCAGTATTTT. Amino acid sequence: CASSQEGTIADTQYF. The chain has TRBV4-1 and TRBJ2-3; 7 bases agree with TRBD2. CDR3 size: 15 residues. The germline gives CDR1 MGHRA, CDR2 YSYEKL. V shed 0 bases, J shed 6 bases, and the junction held 6 bases outside the gene matches.